This T cell receptor (beta chain) was identified in a study of brain T cells in children with intractable seizures. Regarding the study as a whole: Pre-surgery blood may have been undersampled, hiding some clones.

The CDR3 covers 11 residues. V was pared by 3 bases and J by 8 bases, with 7 bases between. Germline V lookup: CDR1 MNHEY, CDR2 SVGEGT. Clones were read by immunoSEQ multiplex PCR, and TCRdb kept only the in-frame ones, dropping some. The table shows some 64,000 clones, with approximately 95% occurring only once. Worth noting for this clone: Its target is unknown.

Only cases whose brain tissue showed the highest T cell transcript signatures were sequenced. The J gene is TRBJ1-1, the V gene TRBV6-2 or TRBV6-3, with no clear D. Sample: peripheral blood, taken at surgery. The source of this sequence is a boy in the first two years of life with focal cortical dysplasia and intractable seizures. The DNA for the CDR3 is TGTGCCAGCAGTTATCCCACAGAAGCTTTCTTT. Translated: CASSYPTEAFF.